The T cell receptor beta chain under discussion was sequenced for a study of siplizumab effects on memory and regulatory T cells. Method: immunoSEQ multiplex PCR; TCRdb's copy keeps in-frame clones and lacks some. This sample has approximately 75,000 clones, with just over 90% found just once. The CDR3 is made up of 13 amino acids. Trimming cost V 4 bases and J 10 bases, with 14 bases left between them. Germline loops: CDR1 MGHRA, CDR2 YSYEKL. This clone was found once. Antigen: not known. Study-level points and caveats: Tregs proliferating in siplizumab cultures lacked confirmation of their suppressive function. Poor capture below about 10^-5 frequency left most alloreactive clones unmapped to unstimulated subsets. Greater diversity than memory cells seemed evident in naive T cells, which also appeared to be major alloresponse contributors. Naive or memory phenotype assignment was not possible for roughly 75-95% of proliferating CD4+ or CD8+ clones.

J is TRBJ2-1 and V is TRBV4-1; possible D gene TRBD2, 6 bases. Material for sequencing was CD8+ T cells sorted from blood. This TCR derives from a human donor in good health. This CDR3 is CASSPPAAGEQFF. The CDR3 DNA reads as TGCGCCAGCAGCCCCCCGGCGGCGGGGGAGCAGTTCTTC.